This T cell receptor beta chain was identified during a study of blood T cells in healthy people across ages. Findings of the study overall: Any conclusive comparison of naive versus antigen-experienced cells was prevented by using unsorted PBMCs.

Through a sample-barcoded 5' primer and a J-beta primer mix, a second PCR was run for about 6 to 12 cycles. TCRdb re-called the 5' RACE reads with MiXCR, one entry per CDR3 protein. Of roughly 700,000 distinct CDR3 sequences in the sample, more than 40% were seen once. Concerning this clonotype: What it binds is unknown.

Germline V gene sequence: CDR1 MNHEY, CDR2 SMNVEV (reference sequence). Trimming took off 4 bases at V and 1 base at J, with 13 bases between the two ends. The CDR3 covers 15 residues. This sequence originates from a woman aged 55-70 years in good health. Material: blood. The rearrangement uses TRBV27 and TRBJ2-5; D remains unclear. Here the CDR3 DNA reads TGTGCCAGCAGTTCACCCTCCGCCCTCCAAGAGACCCAGTACTTC. Its translation is CASSSPSALQETQYF.